The 32 T cell receptor beta chains in this list originate from one sample, sequenced in a study of breast tumors, draining lymph nodes, adjacent tissues. TCRdb ran MiXCR on the multiplex PCR reads and lists one entry per CDR3 protein. Counted here are about 13,000 distinct CDR3 sequences, roughly 62% occurring once; the ten biggest clones make up approximately 54%. Sequences were obtained from tumor-adjacent breast tissue. Source of these receptors: a female donor with breast cancer. Some clones in this sample may be carry-over from other donors' samples.

V and J are TRBV20-1 and TRBJ1-4; 9 nucleotides agree with TRBD1. The CDR3 totals 14 residues. CDR1 is DFQATT and CDR2 is SNEGSKA in the germline V gene (reference sequence). Losses at the gene ends were 6 bases for V and 5 bases for J; bases not matched to a gene: 7. The CDR3 reads CSAGPDRGNEKLFF. The CDR3 region has the DNA TGCAGTGCGGGTCCGGACAGGGGAAATGAAAAACTGTTTTTT.

This clonotype was observed at least ten times. The gene calls are TRBV6-5 and TRBJ2-7; 8 bases map to TRBD2. Germline V gives CDR1 MNHEY, CDR2 SVGAGI. The CDR3 spans 14 residues. V lost 7 bases to trimming and J lost 7 bases; unmatched junction nucleotides: 12. CDR3 sequence: CASTPPGLVGEQYF. Here the CDR3 DNA reads TGTGCCAGCACCCCACCGGGACTAGTGGGGGAGCAGTACTTC.

This sequence joins TRBV27 and TRBJ2-7; the D gene is possibly TRBD2 (7 bases). V was shortened by 6 bases and J by 5 bases, with 11 bases between the two germline ends. The V gene's germline CDR1 is MNHEY and CDR2 SMNVEV (reference sequence). The CDR3 runs to 12 residues. CDR3 in DNA: TGTGCCAGCAGCGCGGGGGCGGACGAGCAGTACTTC. It specifies CASSAGADEQYF.

This clonotype was seen a handful of times. Since no conserved phenylalanine or tryptophan closes the CDR3, a read error is the likely cause. This chain uses TRBV7-7 with TRBJ2-5; 7 positions match TRBD2. The CDR3 spans 14 residues. The germline V gene encodes CDR1 SSHAT and CDR2 FNYEAQ (reference sequence). CDR3 sequence: CASSSSGVKETQYL. Written as DNA, the CDR3 is TGTGCTAGCAGCTCTAGCGGAGTCAAAGAGACCCAGTACCTC.

This chain links TRBV6-6 with TRBJ1-6; D gene uncertain. Germline V gene sequence: CDR1 MNHNY, CDR2 SVGAGI (reference sequence). V shed 0 bases and J shed 4 bases, with 7 bases lying between them. The CDR3 is 15 residues long. CDR3: CASSYSAGYNSPLHF. CDR3 nucleotides: TGTGCCAGCAGTTACTCTGCGGGTTATAATTCACCCCTCCACTTT.

Ten or more counts support this clonotype. The chain links TRBV5-1 to TRBJ1-1; 9 bases are shared with TRBD1. The CDR3 has 15 amino acids. V gave up 2 bases and J gave up 4 bases; unmatched junction bases: 6. From germline, CDR1 is SGHRS and CDR2 YFSETQ. CDR3 sequence (DNA): TGCGCCAGCAGCTTCAGGACAGGGGAGGTCACTGAAGCTTTCTTT. This sequence encodes CASSFRTGEVTEAFF.

The gene calls are TRBV2 and TRBJ2-2; 7 positions agree with TRBD1. V lost 3 bases, J lost 0 bases, and 7 bases stayed unmatched. Germline V lookup: CDR1 SNHLY, CDR2 FYNNEI. The length of the CDR3 is 17 residues. CDR3 loop: CASSDGQALPNTGELFF. The CDR3 bases are TGTGCCAGCAGTGATGGACAGGCCCTACCGAACACCGGGGAGCTGTTTTTT.

The sample holds many counts of this clonotype. V is TRBV9 and J is TRBJ2-5; possible D gene TRBD2, 5 bases. CDR3 length equals 12 residues. Between the trimmed V and J ends, which lost 3 bases and 7 bases, there was a span of 10 bases. Germline V CDR1 and CDR2: SGDLS, YYNGEE. CDR3 coding DNA: TGTGCCAGCAGCGCTAGTGGAGGGACCCAGTACTTC. Its protein is CASSASGGTQYF.

The gene calls are TRBV10-3 and TRBJ1-5; D may be TRBD1 (5 bases). The CDR3 extends over 16 amino acids. Trimming took off 6 bases at V and 1 base at J, with 16 bases between the two ends. Germline V gene sequence: CDR1 ENHRY, CDR2 SYGVKD. The CDR3 DNA is TGTGCCATCAGCCCTATGGGAGGGGCGAGCAATCAGCCCCAGCATTTT. Its protein product is CAISPMGGASNQPQHF.

This rearrangement joins TRBV19 to TRBJ2-3, with D tentatively TRBD1 or TRBD2 (6 bases each). CDR3 size: 15 residues. CDR1 and CDR2 (germline): LNHDA, SQIVND (reference sequence). Trimming took off 7 bases at V and 2 bases at J, with 16 bases between the two ends. CDR3 coding DNA: TGTGCCAGTAAGGGGGGCGAGTATTCCACAGATACGCAGTATTTT. The encoded protein is CASKGGEYSTDTQYF.

The V call is TRBV25-1, the J call TRBJ1-5, with TRBD1 matching 7 bases. Germline CDR1 MGHDK, CDR2 SYGVNS. CDR3 length: 16 amino acids. V lost 7 bases and J lost 4; bases outside the gene matches: 13. The CDR3 DNA sequence: TGTGCCAGCAATCTTTACAGGGGAAGTGGAAATCAGCCCCAGCATTTT. Translating gives CASNLYRGSGNQPQHF.

For this clonotype: One junction end disagrees with the germline gene, perhaps due to a read error. This chain connects TRBV5-1 to TRBJ2-6; 9 bases match TRBD1. The CDR3 has 17 amino acids. Germline V lookup: CDR1 SGHRS, CDR2 YFSETQ. This chain's CDR3 is CVSSLRQGGAGANVLTF. The CDR3 region has the DNA TGCGTCAGCAGCTTGCGACAGGGGGGAGCCGGGGCCAACGTCCTGACTTTC.

At least ten counts were recorded for this clonotype. This rearrangement joins TRBV7-9 to TRBJ1-5; D gene uncertain. From germline, CDR1 is SEHNR and CDR2 FQNEAQ (reference sequence). The ends were cut back, 1 base at V and 6 bases at J, with 10 bases in the middle. This CDR3 is built from 14 residues. In DNA, the CDR3 is TGTGCCAGCAGCTTAGGGGGAGTGGGTCAGCCCCAGCATTTT. This encodes CASSLGGVGQPQHF.

The chain joins TRBV20-1 to TRBJ2-2, with 9 positions matching TRBD1. Trimming cost V 4 bases and J 7 bases; bases outside gene matches: 16. Germline loops: CDR1 DFQATT, CDR2 SNEGSKA (reference sequence). This CDR3 contains 17 residues. The CDR3 nucleotides read TGCAGTGCTATCCGTGGGACAGGGACTCCAAGGGACGGGGAGCTGTTTTTT. Amino acids: CSAIRGTGTPRDGELFF.

The gene calls are TRBV12-3 or TRBV12-4 and TRBJ2-3; 12 positions agree with TRBD1. The CDR3 totals 16 residues. The junction had 3 bases not matched to a gene; V was cut back by 3 bases and J by 2 bases. The CDR3 nucleotides are TGTGCCAGCAGTTTGGGGGACAGGGGGCCCACAGATACGCAGTATTTT. Translated, it gives CASSLGDRGPTDTQYF.

This clonotype occurred many times. This may come from a read error, since a much larger clone is one base off. The chain employs TRBV11-2 and TRBJ2-5, with D maybe TRBD2 (6 bases). CDR1 is SGHAT, CDR2 FQNNGV, per germline. V was pared by 5 bases and J by 4 bases, with 14 bases between. The CDR3 has 14 residues. The chain's CDR3 is CASSPLRGTETQYF. CDR3 nucleotide sequence: TGTGCCAGCAGCCCCCTCCGGGGGACAGAGACCCAGTACTTC. The variable domain in full, completed from reference TRBV11-2 and TRBJ2-5, reads EAGVAQSPRYKIIEKRQSVAFWCNPISGHATLYWYQQILGQGPKLLIQFQNNGVVDDSQLPKDRFSAERLKGVDSTLKIQPAKLEDSAVYLCASSPLRGTETQYFGPGTRLLVL.

This clonotype has a single count. V gene TRBV10-2 combines with J gene TRBJ1-6; 10 bases line up with TRBD1. The CDR3 covers 14 residues. Germline V gene data show CDR1 as WSHSY and CDR2 as SAAADI. The junction had 3 bases not matched to a gene; V was cut back by 6 bases and J by 7 bases. In nucleotides, the CDR3 is TGCGCCAGCAGAGGGACAGGGGAAAATTCACCCCTCCACTTT. Translation gives CASRGTGENSPLHF.

Remarks on this clonotype: A junction end diverges from the germline sequence, so it may reflect a read error. The CDR3 DNA reads TGTGCTAGCAGTCCCTCGGACGATGAGCAGTTCTTC. Translating gives CASSPSDDEQFF. The chain is built from TRBV5-6 and TRBJ2-1, with D uncertain. Per the germline V gene, CDR1 is SGHDT and CDR2 is YYEEEE. The CDR3 totals 12 residues. Full variable domain (rest looked up from reference TRBV5-6 and TRBJ2-1): DAGVTQSPTHLIKTRGQQVTLRCSPKSGHDTVSWYQQALGQGPQFIFQYYEEEERQRGNFPDRFSGHQFPNYSSELNVNALLLGDSALYLCASSPSDDEQFFGPGTRLTVL.

Details on this clonotype: At one end the junction does not follow the germline gene, possibly because of a read error. The chain recombines TRBV9 with TRBJ2-1, with TRBD2 as a possible D gene (6 bases). The V gene's germline CDR1 is SGDLS and CDR2 YYNGEE. The CDR3 has 14 residues. The CDR3 is CASSTGTHYNEQSF. The DNA for the CDR3 is TGTGCCAGCAGCACCGGGACTCACTACAATGAGCAGTCCTTC.

The J gene is TRBJ2-2, the V gene TRBV25-1; TRBD1 or TRBD2 may be the D gene (5 bases each). This CDR3 contains 14 residues. Germline V lookup: CDR1 MGHDK, CDR2 SYGVNS. V was cut by 6 bases and J by 5 bases, with 13 bases left in between. CDR3 region: CASRGLGDTGELFF. The CDR3 region has the DNA TGTGCCAGCAGGGGATTGGGGGATACCGGGGAGCTGTTTTTT.

There are many counts of this clonotype. Being one base from a much bigger clone, this may be a read error. The gene calls are TRBV5-6 and TRBJ2-3, with D perhaps assigned TRBD1 or TRBD2 (6 bases each). The V end lost 0 bases, the J end lost 6 bases, and 11 bases lay between the germline ends. The length of the CDR3 is 14 residues. CDR1 SGHDT and CDR2 YYEEEE come from the germline V gene. Here the CDR3 DNA reads TGTGCCAGCAGCTTGGCGGGGGCGCGGGATACGCAGTATTTT. The encoded protein is CASSLAGARDTQYF.

For this clonotype: With a much larger clone just one base away, this may be a read error. DNA for the CDR3: TGTGCCTGCAGGTTACTGGGGGTTAACACTGAAGCTTTCTTT. Translated, it gives CACRLLGVNTEAFF. The rearrangement links TRBV6-5 to TRBJ1-1; D is perhaps TRBD1 (5 bases). Germline V CDR1 and CDR2: MNHEY, SVGAGI. The CDR3 runs to 14 residues.

V gene TRBV10-3 combines with J gene TRBJ2-3; 13 bases fit TRBD2. The CDR3 contains 16 residues. Per the germline V gene, CDR1 is ENHRY and CDR2 is SYGVKD. J lost 1 base, V lost 5 bases, and 3 bases had no gene match. The CDR3 loop reads CAISSGTSGGTDTQYF. The DNA for the CDR3 is TGTGCCATCAGTTCCGGGACTAGCGGGGGCACAGATACGCAGTATTTT.

This chain connects TRBV7-2 to TRBJ1-2, with D unresolved. Germline V gene data show CDR1 as SGHTA and CDR2 as FQGNSA. CDR3 length: 13 residues. Between the trimmed V and J ends, which lost 2 bases and 0 bases, there was a span of 4 bases. The CDR3 is CASSLNPNYGYTF. CDR3 DNA sequence: TGTGCCAGCAGCTTAAATCCTAACTATGGCTACACCTTC.

This clonotype has ten or more counts. The chain recombines TRBV20-1 with TRBJ2-4; 9 bases fit TRBD2. The germline V gene has CDR1 DFQATT and CDR2 SNEGSKA (reference sequence). With V trimmed by 0 bases and J by 1 base, 7 bases remained unmatched. This CDR3 spans 17 amino acids. The CDR3 DNA sequence: TGCAGTGCTAGAGAATTTAGCGGGAGTGGGGCCAAAAACATTCAGTACTTC. Translation gives CSAREFSGSGAKNIQYF.

This clonotype was detected many times. The chain couples TRBV6-1 to TRBJ1-2; TRBD1 matches 7 bases. After removal of 4 bases from V and 8 bases from J, the junction contained 7 bases not matched to a gene. The CDR3 spans 13 residues. Germline V CDR1 and CDR2: MNHNS, SASEGT. The CDR3 sequence is CASSASQGMGYTF. The CDR3 DNA follows: TGTGCCAGCAGTGCATCACAGGGGATGGGCTACACCTTC.

This clonotype was seen only a few times. The chain joins TRBV9 to TRBJ2-7; 11 nucleotides match TRBD2. The V and J ends lost 5 bases and 4 bases, in that order; junction bases with no gene match: 5. CDR3 length equals 14 residues. Germline V CDR1 and CDR2: SGDLS, YYNGEE. The DNA for the CDR3 is TGTGCCAGCAGTAGCGGGGGGGCCCAATACGAGCAGTACTTC. The encoded protein is CASSSGGAQYEQYF.

This sequence joins TRBV5-1 and TRBJ1-6; no clear D. Germline V CDR1 and CDR2: SGHRS, YFSETQ. The ends were cut back, 0 bases at V and 7 bases at J, with 8 bases in the middle. There are 14 residues in the CDR3. CDR3: CASSLELGNSPLHF. DNA of the CDR3: TGCGCCAGCAGCTTGGAGCTCGGGAATTCACCCCTCCACTTT.

The chain is built from TRBV24-1 and TRBJ2-1, with a weak D call TRBD1 (5 bases). The CDR3 spans 16 residues. Trimming stripped 3 bases from V and 2 bases from J, with 13 bases between. The germline CDR1 and CDR2 sequences are KGHDR and SFDVKD. The CDR3 loop is CATSDEAGFPYNEQFF. In DNA, the CDR3 is TGTGCCACCAGTGATGAGGCAGGGTTCCCCTACAATGAGCAGTTCTTC.

CDR3 nucleotides: TGCAGTGCTGGAGCGGTAGCAGATACGCAGTATTTT. Protein sequence: CSAGAVADTQYF. The J gene is TRBJ2-3, the V gene TRBV20-1, with a possible D match to TRBD2 (5 bases). CDR1 is DFQATT and CDR2 is SNEGSKA in the germline V gene (reference sequence). Trimming took 5 bases from V and 4 from J, leaving 10 bases between them. The CDR3 is 12 amino acids.

Notes on this clonotype: One end of the junction is discordant with germline, which a read error may explain. This chain links TRBV7-7 with TRBJ2-1, with D unclear. The CDR3 is 15 residues long. Germline V gene data show CDR1 as SSHAT and CDR2 as FNYEAQ (reference sequence). Here the CDR3 reads CASSPYSGVGNEQFF. CDR3 nucleotides: TGTGCTAGCAGCCCATACTCTGGGGTTGGGAATGAGCAGTTCTTC.

The V call is TRBV19, the J call TRBJ2-3, with D hard to call. CDR3 length equals 12 residues. From germline, CDR1 is LNHDA and CDR2 SQIVND (reference sequence). Trimming pared 6 bases from V and 2 bases from J, leaving 6 bases between. The CDR3 here is CASRDLTDTQYF. The CDR3 bases are TGTGCCAGTAGAGACCTCACAGATACGCAGTATTTT.